This entry concerns a single T cell receptor beta chain. This CDR3 spans 17 amino acids. Germline V gene lookup returns CDR1 SGHAT and CDR2 FQNNGV. V trimming: 5 bases; J trimming: 6 bases; junction bases outside the gene matches: 14. The data were obtained in a study of blood T cell repertoires in COVID-19. Study in general: Samples of COVID-19 (acute and convalescent) were obtained from the United States, Italy and Spain.

As handled by the study authors: Reference gene primer amplification gave nucleated cell count estimates. TCRdb keeps only in-frame clones here, not all; method: immunoSEQ multiplex PCR. V and J calls and clone size are given by that table; D and trimming were obtained from the DNA. The sample has approximately 230,000 clones, 88% seen once. Patients of the Seattle cohort, enrolled during active infection, were followed longitudinally. This sequence was found in a woman between 25 and 40 years old with COVID-19, enrolled during active disease. The specimen was peripheral blood. The chain has TRBV11-2 and TRBJ2-1; 9 bases are a match to TRBD2. CDR3 nucleotides: TGTGCCAGCAGCACCCCGAGGGGACTAGCTATTGGCAATGAGCAGTTCTTC. It encodes CASSTPRGLAIGNEQFF.